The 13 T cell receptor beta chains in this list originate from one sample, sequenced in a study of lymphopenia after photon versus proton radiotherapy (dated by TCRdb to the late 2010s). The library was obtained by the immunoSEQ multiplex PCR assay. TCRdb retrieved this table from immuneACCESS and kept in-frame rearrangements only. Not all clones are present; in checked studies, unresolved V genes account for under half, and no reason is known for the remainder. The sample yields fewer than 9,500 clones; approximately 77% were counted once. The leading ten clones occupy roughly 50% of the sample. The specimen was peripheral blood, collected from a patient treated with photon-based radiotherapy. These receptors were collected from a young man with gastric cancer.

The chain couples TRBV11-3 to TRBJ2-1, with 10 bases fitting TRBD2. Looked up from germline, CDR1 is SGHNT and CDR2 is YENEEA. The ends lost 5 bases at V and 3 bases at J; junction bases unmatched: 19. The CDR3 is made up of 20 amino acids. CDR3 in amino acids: CASSPTMVLAGARNYNEQFF. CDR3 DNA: TGTGCCAGCAGCCCAACCATGGTCCTAGCGGGGGCCAGAAACTACAATGAGCAGTTCTTC. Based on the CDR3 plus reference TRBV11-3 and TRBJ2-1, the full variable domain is EAGVVQSPRYKIIEKKQPVAFWCNPISGHNTLYWYLQNLGQGPELLIRYENEEAVDDSQLPKDRFSAERLKGVDSTLKIQPAELGDSAVYLCASSPTMVLAGARNYNEQFFGPGTRLTVL.

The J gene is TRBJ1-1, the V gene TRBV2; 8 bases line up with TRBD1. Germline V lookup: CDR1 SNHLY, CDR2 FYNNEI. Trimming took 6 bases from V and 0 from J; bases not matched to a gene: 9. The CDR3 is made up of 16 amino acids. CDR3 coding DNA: TGTGCCAGCAGACGTGCAGGGGGCGACTTGAACACTGAAGCTTTCTTT. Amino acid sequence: CASRRAGGDLNTEAFF.

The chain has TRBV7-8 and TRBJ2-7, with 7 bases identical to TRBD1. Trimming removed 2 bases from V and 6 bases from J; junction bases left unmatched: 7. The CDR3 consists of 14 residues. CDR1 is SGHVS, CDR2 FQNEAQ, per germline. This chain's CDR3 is CASSLPRQGGEQYF. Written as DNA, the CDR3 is TGTGCCAGCAGCTTACCCCGACAGGGCGGCGAGCAGTACTTC.

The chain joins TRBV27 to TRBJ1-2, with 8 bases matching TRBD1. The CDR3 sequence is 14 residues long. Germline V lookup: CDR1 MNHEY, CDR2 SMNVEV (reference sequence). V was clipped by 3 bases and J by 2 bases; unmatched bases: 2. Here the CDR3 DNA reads TGTGCCAGCAGTTTGACAGGGGCGAACTATGGCTACACCTTC. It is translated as CASSLTGANYGYTF.

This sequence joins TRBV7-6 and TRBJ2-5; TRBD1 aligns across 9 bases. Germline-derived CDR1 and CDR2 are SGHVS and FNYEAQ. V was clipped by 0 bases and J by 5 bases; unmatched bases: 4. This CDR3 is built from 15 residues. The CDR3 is CASSLAGQGGETQYF. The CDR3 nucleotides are TGTGCCAGCAGCTTAGCGGGACAGGGAGGGGAGACCCAGTACTTC.

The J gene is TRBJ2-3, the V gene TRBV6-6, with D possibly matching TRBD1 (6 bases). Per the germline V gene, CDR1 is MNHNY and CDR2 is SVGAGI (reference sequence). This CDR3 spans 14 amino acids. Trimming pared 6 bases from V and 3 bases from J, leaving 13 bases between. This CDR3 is CASRNREGTDTQYF. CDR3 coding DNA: TGTGCCAGCAGGAACAGGGAAGGAACAGATACGCAGTATTTT.

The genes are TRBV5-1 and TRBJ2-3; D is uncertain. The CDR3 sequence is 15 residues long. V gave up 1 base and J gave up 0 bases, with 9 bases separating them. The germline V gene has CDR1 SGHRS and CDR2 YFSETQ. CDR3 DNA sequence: TGCGCCAGCAGCTTGAACAGCCCCAGCACAGATACGCAGTATTTT. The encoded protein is CASSLNSPSTDTQYF.

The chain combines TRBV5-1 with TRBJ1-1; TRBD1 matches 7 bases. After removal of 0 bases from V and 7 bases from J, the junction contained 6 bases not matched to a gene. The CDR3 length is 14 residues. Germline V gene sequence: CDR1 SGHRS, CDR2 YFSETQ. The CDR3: CASSLGDRADEAFF. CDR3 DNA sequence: TGCGCCAGCAGCTTGGGGGACAGAGCTGATGAAGCTTTCTTT. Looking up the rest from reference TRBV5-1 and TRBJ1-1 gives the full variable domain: KAGVTQTPRYLIKTRGQQVTLSCSPISGHRSVSWYQQTPGQGLQFLFEYFSETQRNKGNFPGRFSGRQFSNSRSEMNVSTLELGDSALYLCASSLGDRADEAFFGQGTRLTVV.

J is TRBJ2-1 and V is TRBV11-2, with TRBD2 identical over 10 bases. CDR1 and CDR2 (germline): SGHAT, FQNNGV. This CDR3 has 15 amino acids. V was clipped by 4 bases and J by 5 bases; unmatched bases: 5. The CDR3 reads CASSYSGGVHNEQFF. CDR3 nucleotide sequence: TGTGCCAGCAGCTACAGCGGGGGGGTCCACAATGAGCAGTTCTTC.

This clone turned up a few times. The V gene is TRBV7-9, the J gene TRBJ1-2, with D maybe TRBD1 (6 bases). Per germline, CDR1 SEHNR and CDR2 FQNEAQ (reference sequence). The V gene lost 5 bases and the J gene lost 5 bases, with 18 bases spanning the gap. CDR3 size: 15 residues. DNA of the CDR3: TGTGCCAGCAGCAGCGACAGGAACACGCCTTATGGCTACACCTTC. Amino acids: CASSSDRNTPYGYTF.

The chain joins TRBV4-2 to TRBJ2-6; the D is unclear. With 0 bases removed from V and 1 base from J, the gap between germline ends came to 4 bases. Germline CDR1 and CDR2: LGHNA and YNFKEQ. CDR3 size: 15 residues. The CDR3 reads CASSQEGSGANVLTF. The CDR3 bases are TGTGCCAGCAGCCAAGAAGGGTCTGGGGCCAACGTCCTGACTTTC.

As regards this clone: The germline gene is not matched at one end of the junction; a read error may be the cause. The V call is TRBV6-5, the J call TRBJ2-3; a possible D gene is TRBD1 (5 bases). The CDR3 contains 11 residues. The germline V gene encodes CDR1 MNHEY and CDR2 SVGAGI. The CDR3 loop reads CASSTQAQVVF. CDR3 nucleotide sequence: TGTGCCAGCAGTACCCAAGCACAGGTAGTCTTT.

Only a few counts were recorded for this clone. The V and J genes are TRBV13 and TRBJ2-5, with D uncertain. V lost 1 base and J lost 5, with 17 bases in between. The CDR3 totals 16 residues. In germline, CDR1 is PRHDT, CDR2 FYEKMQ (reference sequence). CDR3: CASSLATSWAAETQYF. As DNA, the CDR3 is TGTGCCAGCAGCTTAGCAACCTCCTGGGCGGCGGAGACCCAGTACTTC.